This T cell receptor (beta chain) appears in the sequencing data of a study of T cell changes during pregnancy in multiple sclerosis. The table came from immunoSEQ multiplex PCR; TCRdb's copy has only in-frame clones and leaves some out. The sample holds about 100,000 clones, about 92% seen once. Trimming cost V 8 bases and J 4 bases; bases outside gene matches: 1. The V gene's germline CDR1 is GTSNPN and CDR2 SVGIG (reference sequence). This CDR3 has 12 residues. Sequences were derived from peripheral blood, sampled in the second trimester of pregnancy. The source of this sequence is a female donor with multiple sclerosis, enrolled in a pregnancy study. The gene calls are TRBV30 and TRBJ1-3; 11 positions match TRBD1. The CDR3: CAGQGAGNTIYF. The CDR3 region has the DNA TGTGCCGGACAGGGGGCAGGAAACACCATATATTTT. Supplemented by reference TRBV30 and TRBJ1-3, the full variable domain reads SQTIHQWPATLVQPVGSPLSLECTVEGTSNPNLYWYRQAAGRGLQLLFYSVGIGQISSEVPQNLSASRPQDRQFILSSKKLLLSDSGFYLCAGQGAGNTIYFGEGSWLTVV.